This TCR beta chain is from a study of early T cells in non-severe SARS-CoV-2 infection. Study-level points and caveats: VDJdb matching favored anti-spike CD8 responses, missing private and CD4 specificities.

Each single cDNA molecule received a unique molecular identifier. Each CDR3 protein is one row after TCRdb ran MiXCR on the 5' RACE reads. The sample carries 25,000 to 30,000 distinct CDR3 sequences, 3.5% to 4.5% recorded once. V shed 4 bases, J shed 0 bases, and the junction held 12 bases outside the gene matches. This CDR3 spans 18 amino acids. Germline loops: CDR1 MNHEY, CDR2 SVGEGT. This clonotype was observed many times. Its target is unknown. This TCR derives from an adult who was a healthcare worker with PCR-confirmed SARS-CoV-2 infection or an uninfected control (not recorded which). The sequencing sample was made of whole blood. The chain is built from TRBV6-2 or TRBV6-3 and TRBJ1-5, with 7 nucleotides matching TRBD1. The CDR3 reads CASSSFNIQGYSNQPQHF. CDR3 sequence (DNA): TGTGCCAGCAGTTCCTTCAACATACAGGGGTATAGCAATCAGCCCCAGCATTTT.